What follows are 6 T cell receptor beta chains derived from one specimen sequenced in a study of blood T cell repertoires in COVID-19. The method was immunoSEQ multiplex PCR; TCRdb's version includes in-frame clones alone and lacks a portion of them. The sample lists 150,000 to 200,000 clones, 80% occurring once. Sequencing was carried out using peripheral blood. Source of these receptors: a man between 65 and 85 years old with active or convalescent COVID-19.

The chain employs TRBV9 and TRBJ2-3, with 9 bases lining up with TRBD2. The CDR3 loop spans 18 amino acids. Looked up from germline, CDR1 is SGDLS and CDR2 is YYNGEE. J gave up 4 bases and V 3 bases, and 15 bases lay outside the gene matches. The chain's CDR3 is CASSAPPVIAGDSDTQYF. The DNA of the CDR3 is TGTGCCAGCAGCGCTCCTCCCGTGATAGCGGGGGACTCAGATACGCAGTATTTT. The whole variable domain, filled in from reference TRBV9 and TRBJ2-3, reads DSGVTQTPKHLITATGQRVTLRCSPRSGDLSVYWYQQSLDQGLQFLIQYYNGEERAKGNILERFSAQQFPDLHSELNLSSLELGDSALYFCASSAPPVIAGDSDTQYFGPGTRLTVL.

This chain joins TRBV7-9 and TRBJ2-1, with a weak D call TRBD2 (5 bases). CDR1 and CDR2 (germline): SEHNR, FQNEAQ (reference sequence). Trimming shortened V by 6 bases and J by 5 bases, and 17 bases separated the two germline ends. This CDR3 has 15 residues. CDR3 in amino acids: CASSKNLREHNEQFF. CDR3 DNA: TGTGCCAGCAGTAAAAATCTTAGGGAGCACAATGAGCAGTTCTTC.

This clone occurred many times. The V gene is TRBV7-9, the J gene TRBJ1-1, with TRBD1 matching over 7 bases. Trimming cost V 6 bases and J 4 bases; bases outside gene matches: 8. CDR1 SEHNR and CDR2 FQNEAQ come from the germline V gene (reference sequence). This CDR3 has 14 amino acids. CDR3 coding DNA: TGTGCCAGCAGGGCAGGGGGTTTATTCACTGAAGCTTTCTTT. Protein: CASRAGGLFTEAFF.

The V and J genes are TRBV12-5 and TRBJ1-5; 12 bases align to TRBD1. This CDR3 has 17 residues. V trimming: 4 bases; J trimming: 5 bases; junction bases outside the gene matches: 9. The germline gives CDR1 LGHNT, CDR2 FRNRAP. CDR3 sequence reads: CASGSTQGQGAYQPQHF. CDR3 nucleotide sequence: TGTGCTAGTGGTTCAACGCAGGGACAGGGGGCTTATCAGCCCCAGCATTTT.

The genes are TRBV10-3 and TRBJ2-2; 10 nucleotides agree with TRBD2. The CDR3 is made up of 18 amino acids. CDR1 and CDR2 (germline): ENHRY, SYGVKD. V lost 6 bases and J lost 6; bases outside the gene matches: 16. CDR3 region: CAIRSGASGGHAAGELFF. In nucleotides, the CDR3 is TGTGCCATCAGGTCCGGGGCTAGCGGGGGTCACGCTGCCGGGGAGCTGTTTTTT.

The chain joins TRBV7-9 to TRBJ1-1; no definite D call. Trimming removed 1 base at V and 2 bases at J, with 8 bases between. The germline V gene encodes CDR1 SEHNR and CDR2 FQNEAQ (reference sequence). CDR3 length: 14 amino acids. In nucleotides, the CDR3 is TGTGCCAGCAGCTTAGGGCAGGCTAACACTGAAGCTTTCTTT. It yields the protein CASSLGQANTEAFF.